This T cell receptor beta chain was identified in a study of OX40 agonist ivuxolimab in advanced cancers. Across the study: Patient treatment consisted of intravenous ivuxolimab administration every 2 weeks at 0.01 to 10 mg/kg. A history of anti-PD-1, anti-PD-L1 or anti-CTLA-4 therapy was acceptable, and over 35% had some. Subjects had a mean age of about 65 years, with a range of roughly 23 to 80; roughly 83% were male.

Sequencing used immunoSEQ multiplex PCR; TCRdb keeps in-frame clones, though not all of them. The profile shows about 100,000 clones, about 89% of them singletons. The CDR3 is made up of 19 amino acids. Deletions cut 0 bases from V and 3 bases from J, with 23 bases between. This chain joins TRBV23-1 and TRBJ2-5; weak D call: TRBD1 (6 bases). TRBV23-1 is an open reading frame whose function is uncertain. This TCR was recovered from an adult with an advanced solid tumor such as melanoma, head and neck, liver or kidney cancer. This specimen was CD4+ or CD8+ T cells sorted from blood, taken in a trial of the OX40 agonist ivuxolimab. The CDR3 here is CASSQSRKGGTGWKETQYF. The DNA of the CDR3 is TGCGCCAGCAGTCAATCAAGGAAAGGGGGAACAGGGTGGAAAGAGACCCAGTACTTC.